The subject of this entry is one T cell receptor (beta chain). Its antigen is not yet known. Within one base of it there is no much larger clone, and no base qualities were kept. These data come from a study of somatic mutations in cytotoxic T cells in rheumatoid arthritis (dated by TCRdb to about 2017). In the study overall: Some T-cell populations stained with V beta antibodies were sorted by flow on a FACSAria II or Sony SH800 to nearly 100% purity, with sorted V beta1+ cells additionally subjected to TCRB sequencing. The study asked whether expanded CD8+ T-cell clones in newly diagnosed, untreated rheumatoid arthritis carry somatic mutations, and used TCRB deep sequencing to characterize clonality. For roughly 61 rheumatoid arthritis patients and 20 healthy controls, TCRB deep sequencing was carried out. Patient and control groups had essentially identical median ages.

The immunoSEQ assay was applied to genomic DNA for TCRB CDR3 sequencing. On the study's bioinformatics: Only productive TCRB rearrangements were included in the analyses. Clonality was expressed as a Shannon entropy-based productive clonality index, with each clone defined by a unique TCRB CDR3 sequence. The template counts of each clone relative to the total templates per sample were used to calculate repertoire overlap between two samples. Flow cytometry-measured V-gene usage correlated with V-gene usage from TCRB sequencing, with a Spearman r of more than 0.6. In its TCRdb copy, this immuneACCESS table keeps in-frame sequences only and misses some clones. Where compared with another copy, unresolved V genes explain less than half of these, and the others have no known cause. V and J calls and clone size are copied from that table; D and trimming were computed from the DNA. The sample table holds 11,000 or so clones, of which roughly 70% were seen once. About 9.8% of the sample goes to the ten largest clones.

Healthy controls were over 15 blood donors whose buffy coats were used, with a median age of approximately 60 years (range 21-70) and around 55% female. CD4+ and CD8+ cells were isolated by positive magnetic bead selection on an AutoMACS, and purity was checked by flow cytometry. Isolation of peripheral blood mononuclear cells was done through Ficoll-Paque PLUS density gradient separation. Nucleospin Tissue or Tissue XS kits were used to extract DNA from CD4-enriched, CD8-enriched or PBMC samples, and a Qubit 2.0 fluorometer was used for quantification. Study-wide conclusions, independent of this receptor: CD8+ T-cell clonality in rheumatoid arthritis patients was not significantly different from that in age-matched healthy controls. Healthy controls showed no age-related increase in CD8+ clonality, whereas patients did (Spearman r of about 0.5). The expanded CD8+ clones had unknown antigen targets, and not appearing in virus-specific databases did not rule out that they were virus-specific. The largest CD8+ clone made up more than 20% of CD8+ cells in 8 of 65 patients, and blood and synovial fluid shared several identical CD8+ TCRB sequences. The slight underrepresentation of TRBV07 in patients was not corrected for multiple comparisons.

CDR1 and CDR2 are read off the germline V gene as MNHNS and SASEGT. The junction shows trimming of 4 bases on V and 5 bases on J, plus 20 bases between the germline ends. The CDR3 covers 16 residues, taking in both the cysteine and the phenylalanine. The entry retains the CDR3 DNA only, 48 bases that are in frame from base 1. Sequencing was carried out using CD8+ T cells sorted from blood. The TCR sequence derives from a man aged 65 to 85 in good health. The rearranged chain carries TRBV6-1 and TRBJ2-5; a tentative D match to TRBD1 spans 6 bases. The bases are TGTGCCAGCAGTGCCACGACAGGAAACCATGGGGAGACCCAGTACTTC. This sequence encodes CASSATTGNHGETQYF.